The 22 T cell receptor beta chains listed next were all sequenced from one sample in a study of CD8+CD57+ T cells in acquired aplastic anemia. The authors sequenced patients whose flow cytometry had shown CD8+CD57+ cell expansion. Genomic DNA served as template for TCR beta VDJ and CDR3 profiling. TCRdb analysed the reads with MiXCR anew, one entry per CDR3 protein. The sample includes fewer than 250,000 distinct CDR3 sequences, almost 50% of them seen just once. Sequencing used sorted CD4+, CD8+, or CD8+CD57+ T cells (not recorded which) from PBMCs. The source of these receptors is a human donor with aplastic anemia.

The J gene is TRBJ2-3, the V gene TRBV20-1, with TRBD1 identical over 12 bases. This CDR3 contains 15 residues. Germline CDR1 reads DFQATT; CDR2 reads SNEGSKA (reference sequence). The junction had 6 bases not matched to a gene; V was cut back by 3 bases and J by 5 bases. CDR3 protein: CSASAGQGAQDTQYF. CDR3 bases: TGCAGTGCTAGTGCGGGACAGGGGGCTCAAGATACGCAGTATTTT.

In the case of this clonotype: The final CDR3 position lacks the conserved phenylalanine or tryptophan, pointing to a likely read error. This chain connects TRBV7-6 to TRBJ1-6; no definite D call. Trimming removed 4 bases from V and 8 bases from J, with 6 bases in between. Germline lookup yields CDR1 SGHVS and CDR2 FNYEAQ. This CDR3 is built from 12 residues. The CDR3 DNA reads TGTGCCAGCAGCTCAAATGATTCACCCCTCCACTCT. It specifies CASSSNDSPLHS.

V is TRBV11-2 and J is TRBJ2-3, with 7 bases matching TRBD2. The germline CDR1 and CDR2 sequences are SGHAT and FQNNGV. V was clipped by 5 bases and J by 2 bases; unmatched bases: 16. This CDR3 region has 18 residues. The DNA of the CDR3 is TGTGCCAGCAGCCAAGAAACAGGATTGGGGGGGTTCACAGATACGCAGTATTTT. Protein: CASSQETGLGGFTDTQYF.

The V gene is TRBV7-8, the J gene TRBJ2-5, with D maybe TRBD2 (7 bases). This CDR3 contains 12 residues. With 10 bases removed from V and 6 bases from J, the gap between germline ends came to 15 bases. Per germline, CDR1 SGHVS and CDR2 FQNEAQ. The CDR3 nucleotides are TGTGCCACTACGGGGGGCATTCAGACCCAGTACTTC. Its protein product is CATTGGIQTQYF. The whole variable domain, filled in from reference TRBV7-8 and TRBJ2-5, reads GAGVSQSPRYKVAKRGQDVALRCDPISGHVSLFWYQQALGQGPEFLTYFQNEAQLDKSGLPSDRFFAERPEGSVSTLKIQRTQQEDSAVYLCATTGGIQTQYFGPGTRLLVL.

Many counts were recorded for this clonotype. The chain recombines TRBV4-1 with TRBJ2-1, with D tentatively TRBD1 or TRBD2 (5 bases each). There are 15 residues in the CDR3. Germline values: CDR1 MGHRA, CDR2 YSYEKL. Trimming stripped 0 bases from V and 7 bases from J, with 13 bases between. CDR3: CASSQDDGARNEQFF. CDR3 sequence (DNA): TGCGCCAGCAGCCAAGATGACGGGGCGCGTAATGAGCAGTTCTTC.

The chain combines TRBV5-1 with TRBJ1-1, with a possible D match to TRBD1 (6 bases). The CDR3 has 15 residues. V was clipped by 4 bases and J by 4 bases, with 17 bases between them. The germline gives CDR1 SGHRS, CDR2 YFSETQ. CDR3 sequence reads: CASSPVQGKGTEAFF. In nucleotides, the CDR3 is TGCGCCAGCAGCCCGGTACAGGGAAAAGGCACTGAAGCTTTCTTT.

In its sample, this clonotype was seen many times. For the CDR3, the DNA is TGTGCCAGCAGGCCCGACAGGGAAGGGAACACTGAAGCTTTCTTT. It specifies CASRPDREGNTEAFF. The chain links TRBV12-3 or TRBV12-4 to TRBJ1-1, with 7 bases fitting TRBD1. V was pared by 6 bases and J by 1 base, with 8 bases of the junction left unmatched. The CDR3 consists of 15 residues.

This clonotype was found many times. This chain uses TRBV29-1 with TRBJ1-4; D unresolved. The CDR3 runs 13 residues. The V end lost 7 bases, the J end lost 3 bases, and 12 bases lay between the germline ends. The germline V gene has CDR1 SQVTM and CDR2 ANQGSEA. CDR3 protein: CSALRWPNEKLFF. The CDR3 nucleotides are TGCAGCGCCCTACGGTGGCCTAATGAAAAACTGTTTTTT. Full variable domain (remainder filled in from reference TRBV29-1 and TRBJ1-4): SAVISQKPSRDICQRGTSLTIQCQVDSQVTMMFWYRQQPGQSLTLIATANQGSEATYESGFVIDKFPISRPNLTFSTLTVSNMSPEDSSIYLCSALRWPNEKLFFGSGTQLSVL.

The chain uses TRBV30 and TRBJ1-5, with TRBD1 as a possible D gene (5 bases). CDR1 is GTSNPN and CDR2 is SVGIG in the germline V gene (reference sequence). Trimming cost V 5 bases and J 9 bases, with 17 bases left between them. CDR3 size: 13 residues. The CDR3 here is CAWGGAGTRPQHF. Written as DNA, the CDR3 is TGTGCCTGGGGTGGGGCGGGTACCAGGCCCCAGCATTTT.

This clonotype was observed at least ten times. The DNA for the CDR3 is TGCGCCAGCAGCCAAGATAAAGACGGTGAAGCTTTCTTT. This sequence encodes CASSQDKDGEAFF. The chain employs TRBV4-1 and TRBJ1-1; D gene unclear. From germline, CDR1 is MGHRA and CDR2 YSYEKL. There are 13 residues in the CDR3. Deletions cut 0 bases from V and 7 bases from J, with 9 bases between.

At least ten counts were recorded for this clonotype. This chain connects TRBV18 to TRBJ2-1; D ambiguous. Trimming shortened V by 1 base and J by 10 bases, and 8 bases separated the two germline ends. The CDR3 runs to 12 residues. Per germline, CDR1 KGHSH and CDR2 LQKENI. The CDR3 spells CASSPRHPEQFF. The CDR3 DNA reads TGTGCCAGCTCACCACGGCACCCCGAGCAGTTCTTC. The full variable domain, rest sourced from reference TRBV18 and TRBJ2-1, is NAGVMQNPRHLVRRRGQEARLRCSPMKGHSHVYWYRQLPEEGLKFMVYLQKENIIDESGMPKERFSAEFPKEGPSILRIQQVVRGDSAAYFCASSPRHPEQFFGPGTRLTVL.

This clonotype was seen repeatedly, ten times or more. This sequence joins TRBV18 and TRBJ2-3; tentative D call: TRBD2 (5 bases). With 1 base removed from V and 4 bases from J, the gap between germline ends came to 12 bases. This CDR3 has 15 amino acids. Germline V lookup: CDR1 KGHSH, CDR2 LQKENI. The CDR3 here is CASSPQSTSADTQYF. The CDR3 nucleotides read TGTGCCAGCTCACCACAAAGCACTAGTGCAGATACGCAGTATTTT.

The sample holds a few counts of this clonotype. This chain joins TRBV7-9 and TRBJ1-5; D gene unclear. V lost 8 bases, J lost 1 base, and 15 bases lay in between. In germline, CDR1 is SEHNR, CDR2 FQNEAQ (reference sequence). CDR3 length: 15 residues. The CDR3 reads CASSPSVISNQPQHF. In nucleotides, the CDR3 is TGTGCCAGCTCACCCTCGGTCATAAGCAATCAGCCCCAGCATTTT.

This chain uses TRBV5-1 with TRBJ2-7, with 8 bases identical to TRBD1. Looked up from germline, CDR1 is SGHRS and CDR2 is YFSETQ. Trimming at V came to 0 bases and at J to 3 bases, leaving 5 bases not matched to a gene. CDR3 length equals 15 residues. The CDR3 nucleotides read TGCGCCAGCAGCTTGGCCGAGGGACAGGTCTACGAGCAGTACTTC. The encoded protein is CASSLAEGQVYEQYF. Complete variable domain (other parts from reference TRBV5-1 and TRBJ2-7): KAGVTQTPRYLIKTRGQQVTLSCSPISGHRSVSWYQQTPGQGLQFLFEYFSETQRNKGNFPGRFSGRQFSNSRSEMNVSTLELGDSALYLCASSLAEGQVYEQYFGPGTRLTVT.

This clonotype showed up many times. The rearrangement joins TRBV5-1 to TRBJ1-1, with no clear D. Germline V gives CDR1 SGHRS, CDR2 YFSETQ. V was pared by 5 bases and J by 4 bases, with 6 bases between. There are 11 residues in the CDR3. The CDR3 region has the DNA TGCGCCAGCAGGGTAGCCACTGAAGCTTTCTTT. Its translation: CASRVATEAFF.

This clonotype was detected ten times or more. An end of the junction differs from the germline gene, which may be a read error. The rearrangement uses TRBV5-1 and TRBJ2-2; D is uncertain. CDR1 is SGHRS, CDR2 YFSETQ, per germline. CDR3 length: 13 amino acids. The CDR3 reads CASSLGDTGELFF. The DNA for the CDR3 is TGTGCCAGCAGCTTAGGAGACACCGGGGAGCTGTTTTTT. Looking up the rest from reference TRBV5-1 and TRBJ2-2 gives the full variable domain: KAGVTQTPRYLIKTRGQQVTLSCSPISGHRSVSWYQQTPGQGLQFLFEYFSETQRNKGNFPGRFSGRQFSNSRSEMNVSTLELGDSALYLCASSLGDTGELFFGEGSRLTVL.

The V gene is TRBV7-2, the J gene TRBJ2-1; 7 bases map to TRBD1. The V gene's germline CDR1 is SGHTA and CDR2 FQGNSA. This CDR3 is 15 amino acids long. V trimming: 5 bases; J trimming: 1 base; junction bases outside the gene matches: 5. CDR3 DNA: TGTGCCAGCAGCCCGACGACAGGGTCCTACAATGAGCAGTTCTTC. It translates to CASSPTTGSYNEQFF. The variable domain in full, completed from reference TRBV7-2 and TRBJ2-1, reads GAGVSQSPSNKVTEKGKDVELRCDPISGHTALYWYRQSLGQGLEFLIYFQGNSAPDKSGLPSDRFSAERTGGSVSTLTIQRTQQEDSAVYLCASSPTTGSYNEQFFGPGTRLTVL.

The rearrangement joins TRBV20-1 to TRBJ1-3; D possibly corresponds to TRBD1 (6 bases). This CDR3 is 13 amino acids long. From germline, CDR1 is DFQATT and CDR2 SNEGSKA (reference sequence). In DNA, the CDR3 is TGCAGCTTAGGGTCAGGGGCTGGAAACACCATATATTTT. Its translation is CSLGSGAGNTIYF.

This clonotype has at least ten counts. CDR3 DNA sequence: TGTGCCAGCAGCTTAGATGCCACCACAGATACGCAGTATTTT. Amino acids: CASSLDATTDTQYF. The genes are TRBV7-9 and TRBJ2-3; D not resolved. Germline CDR1 is SEHNR and CDR2 is FQNEAQ (reference sequence). V gave up 1 base and J gave up 2 bases, with 7 bases separating them. The CDR3 runs to 14 residues.

This clonotype was seen a single time. This sequence joins TRBV2 and TRBJ2-2; D not certain. CDR3 length: 13 residues. Germline CDR1 and CDR2: SNHLY and FYNNEI. V lost 4 bases and J lost 5, with 8 bases in between. CDR3 loop: CASSVEVTGELFF. The CDR3 region has the DNA TGTGCCAGCAGTGTAGAAGTAACCGGGGAGCTGTTTTTT.

Only a few counts were recorded for this clonotype. The chain joins TRBV28 to TRBJ1-3; the D gene is possibly TRBD1 (5 bases). Germline CDR1 reads MDHEN; CDR2 reads SYDVKM. V lost 4 bases and J 0 bases, leaving 13 bases between the germline ends. The CDR3 has 16 amino acids. CDR3 in DNA: TGTGCCAGCAGTTCCGGACAACTGAGCTCTGGAAACACCATATATTTT. Translating gives CASSSGQLSSGNTIYF.

This clonotype has just one count. The junction and the germline gene differ at one end; a read error may be behind it. The chain uses TRBV5-1 and TRBJ1-3; unclear D gene. Germline V gene sequence: CDR1 SGHRS, CDR2 YFSETQ. CDR3 length: 13 amino acids. CDR3 region: CTSSGEVGNTIYF. For the CDR3, the DNA is TGCACCAGCAGCGGGGAGGTCGGAAACACCATATATTTT.